Below, one T cell receptor (beta chain) is given with its context. Its target is unknown. This specimen belongs to a study of T cell responses to AZD1222 COVID-19 vaccine. Study in general: Analysis merged second doses at about 4 or about 12 weeks.

Broader study findings: Baseline seropositives among AZD1222 recipients totaled only five to seven. Scientists sampled the repertoires only once the peak T cell response had passed. The sample set comprised mostly white British donors with more females, and clonal diversity was possibly underestimated.

Profiled with immunoSEQ multiplex PCR; TCRdb holds only in-frame clones, not every one. The repertoire holds 240,000 or so clones, with more than 80% as singletons. This receptor was taken from an adult in good health. Specimen: peripheral blood, collected on day 0 of AZD1222 vaccination.

The CDR3 sequence: CASSLGLWGYTF. CDR3 nucleotide sequence: TGTGCCAGCAGCTTGGGGCTTTGGGGCTACACCTTC. J is TRBJ1-2 and V is TRBV7-2, with a weak D call TRBD1 (5 bases). V lost 3 bases and J lost 8, with 10 bases in between. Germline V gives CDR1 SGHTA, CDR2 FQGNSA. The CDR3 is made up of 12 amino acids.